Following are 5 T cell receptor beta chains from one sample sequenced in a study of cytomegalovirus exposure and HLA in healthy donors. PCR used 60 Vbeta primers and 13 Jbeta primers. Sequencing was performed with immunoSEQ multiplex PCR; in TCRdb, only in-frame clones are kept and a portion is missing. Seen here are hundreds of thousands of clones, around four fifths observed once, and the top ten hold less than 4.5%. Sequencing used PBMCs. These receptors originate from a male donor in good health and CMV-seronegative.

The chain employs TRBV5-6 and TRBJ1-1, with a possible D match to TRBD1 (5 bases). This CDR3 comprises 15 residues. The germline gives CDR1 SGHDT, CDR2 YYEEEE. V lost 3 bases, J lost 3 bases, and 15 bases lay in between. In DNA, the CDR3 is TGTGCCAGCAGCTGGGCCCAGGGTGGGGACACTGAAGCTTTCTTT. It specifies CASSWAQGGDTEAFF. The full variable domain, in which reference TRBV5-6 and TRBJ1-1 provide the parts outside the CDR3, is DAGVTQSPTHLIKTRGQQVTLRCSPKSGHDTVSWYQQALGQGPQFIFQYYEEEERQRGNFPDRFSGHQFPNYSSELNVNALLLGDSALYLCASSWAQGGDTEAFFGQGTRLTVV.

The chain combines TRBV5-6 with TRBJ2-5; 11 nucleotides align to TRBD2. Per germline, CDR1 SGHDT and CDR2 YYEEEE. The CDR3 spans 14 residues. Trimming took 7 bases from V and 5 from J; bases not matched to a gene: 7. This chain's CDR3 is CASLRASGRETQYF. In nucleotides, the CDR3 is TGTGCCAGCCTCCGAGCTAGCGGGAGGGAGACCCAGTACTTC.

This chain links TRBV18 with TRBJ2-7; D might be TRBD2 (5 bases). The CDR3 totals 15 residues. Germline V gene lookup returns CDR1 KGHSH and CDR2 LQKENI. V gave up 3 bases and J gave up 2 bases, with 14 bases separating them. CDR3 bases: TGTGCCAGCTCACCGAAGGTAGCGTTACCCTACGAGCAGTACTTC. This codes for CASSPKVALPYEQYF.

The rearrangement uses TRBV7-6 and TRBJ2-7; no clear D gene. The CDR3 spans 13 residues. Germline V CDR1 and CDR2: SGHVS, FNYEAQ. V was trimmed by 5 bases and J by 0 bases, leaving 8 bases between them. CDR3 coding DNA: TGTGCCAGCAGCCCGACTGCCTCCTACGAGCAGTACTTC. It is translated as CASSPTASYEQYF.

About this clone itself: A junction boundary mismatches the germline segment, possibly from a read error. In nucleotides, the CDR3 is TGTTCCAGCAGCTTAGTAGCAGGGGGCAAGCCCACTGAAGCTTTCTTT. It codes for CSSSLVAGGKPTEAFF. This chain joins TRBV7-9 and TRBJ1-1, with 8 bases that match TRBD1. Germline CDR1 and CDR2: SEHNR and FQNEAQ (reference sequence). This CDR3 is built from 16 residues.